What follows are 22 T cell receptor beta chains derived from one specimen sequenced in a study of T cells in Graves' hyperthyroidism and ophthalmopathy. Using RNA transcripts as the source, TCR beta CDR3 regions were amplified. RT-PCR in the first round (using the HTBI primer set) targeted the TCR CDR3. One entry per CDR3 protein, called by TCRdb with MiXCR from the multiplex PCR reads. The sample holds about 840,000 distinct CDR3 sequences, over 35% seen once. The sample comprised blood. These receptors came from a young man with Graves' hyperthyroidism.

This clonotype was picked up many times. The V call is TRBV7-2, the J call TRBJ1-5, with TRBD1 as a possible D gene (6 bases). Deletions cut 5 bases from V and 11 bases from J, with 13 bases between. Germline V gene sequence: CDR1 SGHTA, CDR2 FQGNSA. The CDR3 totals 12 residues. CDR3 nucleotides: TGTGCCAGCAGCCTTAACAGGGAAGCCCAGCATTTT. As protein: CASSLNREAQHF.

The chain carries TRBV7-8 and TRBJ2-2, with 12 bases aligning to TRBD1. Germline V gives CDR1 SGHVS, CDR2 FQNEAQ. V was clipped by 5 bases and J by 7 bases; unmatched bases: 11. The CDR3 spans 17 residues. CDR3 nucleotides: TGTGCCAGCAGCCCCGGATCCGGGACAGGGGGCCTCGGGGAGCTGTTTTTT. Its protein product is CASSPGSGTGGLGELFF.

The CDR3 DNA is TGTGCCAGCACCCTTACCGGCAGGGAGAACACTGAAGCTTTCTTT. Translation gives CASTLTGRENTEAFF. The V gene is TRBV7-9, the J gene TRBJ1-1, with TRBD1 as a possible D gene (5 bases). The ends were cut back, 7 bases at V and 1 base at J, with 16 bases in the middle. CDR1 is SEHNR and CDR2 is FQNEAQ in the germline V gene (reference sequence). The CDR3 spans 15 residues.

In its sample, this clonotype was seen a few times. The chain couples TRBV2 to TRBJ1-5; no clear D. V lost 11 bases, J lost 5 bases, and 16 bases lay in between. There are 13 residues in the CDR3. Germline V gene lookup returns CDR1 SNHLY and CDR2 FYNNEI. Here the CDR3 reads CASQRGRDQPQHF. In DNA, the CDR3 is TGTGCCTCTCAGCGAGGACGGGATCAGCCCCAGCATTTT.

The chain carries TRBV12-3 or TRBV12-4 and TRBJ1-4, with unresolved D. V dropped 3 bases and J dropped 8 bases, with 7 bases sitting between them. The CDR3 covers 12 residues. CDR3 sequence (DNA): TGTGCCAGCAGTTTCGGGCAGGAAAAACTGTTTTTT. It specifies CASSFGQEKLFF.

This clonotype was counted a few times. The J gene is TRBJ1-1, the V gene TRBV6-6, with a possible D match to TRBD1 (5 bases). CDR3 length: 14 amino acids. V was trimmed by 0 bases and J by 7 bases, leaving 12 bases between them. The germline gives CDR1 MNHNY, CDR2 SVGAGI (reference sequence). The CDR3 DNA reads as TGTGCCAGCAGTTACTCGAGCAGGGCCATTGAAGCTTTCTTT. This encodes CASSYSSRAIEAFF.

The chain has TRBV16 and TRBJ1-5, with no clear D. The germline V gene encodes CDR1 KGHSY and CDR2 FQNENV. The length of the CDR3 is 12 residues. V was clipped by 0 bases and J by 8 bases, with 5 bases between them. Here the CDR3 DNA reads TGTGCCAGCAGCCAATCGATGGAGCCCCAGCATTTT. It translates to CASSQSMEPQHF.

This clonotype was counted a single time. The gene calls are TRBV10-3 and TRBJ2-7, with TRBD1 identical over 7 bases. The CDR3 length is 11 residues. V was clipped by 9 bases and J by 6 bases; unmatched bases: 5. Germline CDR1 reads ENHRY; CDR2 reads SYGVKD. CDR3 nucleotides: TGTGCCATAGCGACAGGGATCGAGCAGTACTTC. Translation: CAIATGIEQYF.

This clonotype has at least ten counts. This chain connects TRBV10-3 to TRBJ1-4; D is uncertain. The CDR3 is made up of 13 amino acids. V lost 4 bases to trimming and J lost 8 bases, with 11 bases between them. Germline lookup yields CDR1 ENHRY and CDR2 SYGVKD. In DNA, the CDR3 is TGTGCCATCAGTGGACCTCGAGAGGAAAAACTGTTTTTT. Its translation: CAISGPREEKLFF.

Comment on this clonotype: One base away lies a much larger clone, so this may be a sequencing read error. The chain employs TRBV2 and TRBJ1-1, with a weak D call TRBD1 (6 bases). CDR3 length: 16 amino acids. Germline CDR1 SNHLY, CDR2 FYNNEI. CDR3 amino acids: CATRWTAWTLNTEALF. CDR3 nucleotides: TGTGCCACCAGGTGGACAGCCTGGACCTTGAACACTGAAGCTCTCTTT.

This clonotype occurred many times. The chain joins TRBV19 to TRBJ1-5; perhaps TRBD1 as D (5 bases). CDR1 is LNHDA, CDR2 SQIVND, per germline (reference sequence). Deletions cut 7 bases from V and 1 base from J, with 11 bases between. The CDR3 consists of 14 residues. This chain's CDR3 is CASTRTRSNQPQHF. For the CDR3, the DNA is TGTGCCAGTACCCGGACAAGGAGCAATCAGCCCCAGCATTTT.

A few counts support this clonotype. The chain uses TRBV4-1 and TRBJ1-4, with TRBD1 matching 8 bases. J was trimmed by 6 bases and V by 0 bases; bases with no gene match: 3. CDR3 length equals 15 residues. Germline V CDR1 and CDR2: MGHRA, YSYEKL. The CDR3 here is CASSQDDRGDEKLFF. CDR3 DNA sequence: TGCGCCAGCAGCCAAGATGACAGGGGAGATGAAAAACTGTTTTTT.

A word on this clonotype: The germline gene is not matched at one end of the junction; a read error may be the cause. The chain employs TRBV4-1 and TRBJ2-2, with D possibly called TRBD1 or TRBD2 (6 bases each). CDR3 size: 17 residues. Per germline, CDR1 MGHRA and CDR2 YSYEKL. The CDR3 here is CASSQEGGSGDGGELFF. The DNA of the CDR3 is TGTGCCAGCAGCCAAGAGGGGGGCAGTGGGGATGGCGGGGAGCTGTTTTTT.

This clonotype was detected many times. CDR3 residues: CASSQAGRDDQPQHF. The CDR3 nucleotides are TGCGCCAGCAGCCAAGCAGGAAGGGACGATCAGCCCCAGCATTTT. The chain uses TRBV4-1 and TRBJ1-5; weak D call: TRBD1 (5 bases). This CDR3 is 15 amino acids long. The germline gives CDR1 MGHRA, CDR2 YSYEKL. With 1 base removed from V and 5 bases from J, the gap between germline ends came to 12 bases.

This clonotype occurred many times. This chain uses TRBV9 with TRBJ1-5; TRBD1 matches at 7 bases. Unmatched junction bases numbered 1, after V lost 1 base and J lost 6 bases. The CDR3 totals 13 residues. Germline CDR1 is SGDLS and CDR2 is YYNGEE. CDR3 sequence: CASSVTGAQPQHF. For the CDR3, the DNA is TGTGCCAGCAGCGTAACAGGGGCTCAGCCCCAGCATTTT.

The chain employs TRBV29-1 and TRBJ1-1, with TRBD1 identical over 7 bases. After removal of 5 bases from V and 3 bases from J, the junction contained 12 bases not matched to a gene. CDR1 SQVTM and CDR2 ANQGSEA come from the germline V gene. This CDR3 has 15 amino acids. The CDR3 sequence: CSVTRQGHEDTEAFF. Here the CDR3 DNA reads TGCAGCGTTACAAGACAGGGACATGAGGACACTGAAGCTTTCTTT.

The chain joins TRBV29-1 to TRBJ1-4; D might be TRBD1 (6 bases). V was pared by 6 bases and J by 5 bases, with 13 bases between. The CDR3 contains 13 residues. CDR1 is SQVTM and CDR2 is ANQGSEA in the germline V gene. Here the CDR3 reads CSVGDMTNEKLFF. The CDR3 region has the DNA TGCAGCGTAGGGGACATGACGAATGAAAAACTGTTTTTT.

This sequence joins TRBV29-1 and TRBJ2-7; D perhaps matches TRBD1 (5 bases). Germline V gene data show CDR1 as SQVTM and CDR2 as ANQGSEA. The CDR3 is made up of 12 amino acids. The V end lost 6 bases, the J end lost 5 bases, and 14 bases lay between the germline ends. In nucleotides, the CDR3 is TGCAGCGTAGCTGCAGGGTGGAACGAGCAGTACTTC. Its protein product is CSVAAGWNEQYF.

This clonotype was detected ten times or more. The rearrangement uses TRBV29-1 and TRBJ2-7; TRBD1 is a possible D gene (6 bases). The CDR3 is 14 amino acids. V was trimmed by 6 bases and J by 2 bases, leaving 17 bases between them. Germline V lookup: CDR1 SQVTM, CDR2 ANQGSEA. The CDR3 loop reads CSVIPGTYTYEQYF. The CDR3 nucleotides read TGCAGCGTCATTCCGGGGACATACACCTACGAGCAGTACTTC.

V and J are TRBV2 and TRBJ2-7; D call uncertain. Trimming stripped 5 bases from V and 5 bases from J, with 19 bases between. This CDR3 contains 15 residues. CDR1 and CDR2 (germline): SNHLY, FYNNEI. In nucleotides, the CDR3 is TGTGCCAGCAGTTACTCTAGAGCGTTTGAGAACGAGCAGTACTTC. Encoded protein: CASSYSRAFENEQYF.

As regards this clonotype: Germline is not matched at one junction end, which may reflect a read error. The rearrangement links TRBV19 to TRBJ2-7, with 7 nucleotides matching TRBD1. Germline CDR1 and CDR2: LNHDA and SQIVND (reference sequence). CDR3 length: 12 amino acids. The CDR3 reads CASRDSSNEQYF. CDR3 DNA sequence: TGTGCCAGCCGGGACAGCTCCAACGAGCAGTACTTC. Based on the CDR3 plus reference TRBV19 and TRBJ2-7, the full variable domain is DGGITQSPKYLFRKEGQNVTLSCEQNLNHDAMYWYRQDPGQGLRLIYYSQIVNDFQKGDIAEGYSVSREKKESFPLTVTSAQKNPTAFYLCASRDSSNEQYFGPGTRLTVT.

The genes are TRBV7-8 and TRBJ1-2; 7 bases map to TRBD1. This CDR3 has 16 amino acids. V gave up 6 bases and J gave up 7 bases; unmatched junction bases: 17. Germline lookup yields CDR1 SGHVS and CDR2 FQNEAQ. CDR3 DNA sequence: TGTGCCAGCAGTTCGTGGCCGAAGGGACAGAATTTTGGCTACACCTTC. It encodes CASSSWPKGQNFGYTF.